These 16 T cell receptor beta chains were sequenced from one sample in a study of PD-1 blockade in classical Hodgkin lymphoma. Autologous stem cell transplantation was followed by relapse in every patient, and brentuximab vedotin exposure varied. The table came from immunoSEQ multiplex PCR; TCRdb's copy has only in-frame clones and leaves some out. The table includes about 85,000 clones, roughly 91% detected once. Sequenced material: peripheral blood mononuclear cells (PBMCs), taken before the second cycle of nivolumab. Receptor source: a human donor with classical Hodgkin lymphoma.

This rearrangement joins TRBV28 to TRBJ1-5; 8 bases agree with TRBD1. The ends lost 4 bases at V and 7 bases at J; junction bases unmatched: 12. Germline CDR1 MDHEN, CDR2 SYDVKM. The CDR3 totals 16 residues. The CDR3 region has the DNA TGTGCCAGCAGTTCCCACGGACCAGGGGGCGGACAGCCCCAGCATTTT. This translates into CASSSHGPGGGQPQHF.

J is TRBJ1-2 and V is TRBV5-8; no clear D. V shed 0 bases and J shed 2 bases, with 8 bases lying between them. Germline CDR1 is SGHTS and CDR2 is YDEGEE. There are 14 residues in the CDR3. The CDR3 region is CASSLDVGNYGYTF. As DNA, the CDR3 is TGTGCCAGCAGCTTGGATGTGGGAAACTATGGCTACACCTTC. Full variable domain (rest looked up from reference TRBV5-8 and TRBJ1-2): EAGVTQSPTHLIKTRGQQATLRCSPISGHTSVYWYQQALGLGLQFLLWYDEGEERNRGNFPPRFSGRQFPNYSSELNVNALELEDSALYLCASSLDVGNYGYTFGSGTRLTVV.

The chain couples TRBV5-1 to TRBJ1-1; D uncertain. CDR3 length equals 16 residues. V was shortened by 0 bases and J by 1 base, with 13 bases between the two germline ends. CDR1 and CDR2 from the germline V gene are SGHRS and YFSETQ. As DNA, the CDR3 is TGCGCCAGCAGCTTGGGTATCCTCGATAGGAACACTGAAGCTTTCTTT. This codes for CASSLGILDRNTEAFF.

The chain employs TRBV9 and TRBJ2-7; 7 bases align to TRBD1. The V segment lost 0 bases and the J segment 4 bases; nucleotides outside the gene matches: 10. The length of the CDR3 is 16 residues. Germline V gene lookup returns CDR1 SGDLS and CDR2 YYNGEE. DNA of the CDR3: TGTGCCAGCAGCGTAGCTCTTGAACAGGGGCTTTACGAGCAGTACTTC. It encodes CASSVALEQGLYEQYF.

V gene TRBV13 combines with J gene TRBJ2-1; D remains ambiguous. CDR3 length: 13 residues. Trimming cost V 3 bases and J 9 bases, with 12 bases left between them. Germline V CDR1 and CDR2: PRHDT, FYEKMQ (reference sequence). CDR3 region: CASSFPRVGEQFF. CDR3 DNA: TGTGCCAGCAGCTTTCCTCGAGTCGGTGAGCAGTTCTTC.

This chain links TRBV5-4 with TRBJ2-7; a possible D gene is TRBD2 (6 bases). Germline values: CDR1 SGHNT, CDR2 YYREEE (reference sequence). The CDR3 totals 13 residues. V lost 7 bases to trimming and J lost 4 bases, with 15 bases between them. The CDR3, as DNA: TGTGCCAGCGCTACCGGGAGTAAATACGAGCAGTACTTC. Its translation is CASATGSKYEQYF.

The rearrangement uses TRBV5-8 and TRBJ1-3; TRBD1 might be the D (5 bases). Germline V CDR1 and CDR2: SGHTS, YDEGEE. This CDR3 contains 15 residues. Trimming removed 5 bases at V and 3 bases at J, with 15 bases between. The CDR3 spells CASSPGLMDGNTIYF. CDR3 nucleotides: TGTGCCAGCAGTCCAGGGTTAATGGATGGAAACACCATATATTTT.

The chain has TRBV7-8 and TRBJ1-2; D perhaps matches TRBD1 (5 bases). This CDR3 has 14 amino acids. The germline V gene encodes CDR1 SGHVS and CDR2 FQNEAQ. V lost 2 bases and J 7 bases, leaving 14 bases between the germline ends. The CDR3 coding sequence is TGTGCCAGCAGCTTAACCCTTACCGGGGCTGGCTACACCTTC. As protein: CASSLTLTGAGYTF.

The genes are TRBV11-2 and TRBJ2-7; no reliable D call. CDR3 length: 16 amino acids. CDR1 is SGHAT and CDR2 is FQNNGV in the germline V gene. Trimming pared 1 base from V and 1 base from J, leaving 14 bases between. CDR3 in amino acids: CASSLGLRAASYEQYF. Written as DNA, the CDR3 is TGTGCCAGCAGCTTAGGATTAAGGGCGGCATCCTACGAGCAGTACTTC.

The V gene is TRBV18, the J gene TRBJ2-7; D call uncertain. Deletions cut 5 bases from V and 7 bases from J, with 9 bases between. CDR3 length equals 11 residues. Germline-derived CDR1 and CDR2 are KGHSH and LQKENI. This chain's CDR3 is CASSELREQYF. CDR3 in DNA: TGTGCCAGCTCAGAACTGAGGGAGCAGTACTTC. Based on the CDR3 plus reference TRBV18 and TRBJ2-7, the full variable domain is NAGVMQNPRHLVRRRGQEARLRCSPMKGHSHVYWYRQLPEEGLKFMVYLQKENIIDESGMPKERFSAEFPKEGPSILRIQQVVRGDSAAYFCASSELREQYFGPGTRLTVT.

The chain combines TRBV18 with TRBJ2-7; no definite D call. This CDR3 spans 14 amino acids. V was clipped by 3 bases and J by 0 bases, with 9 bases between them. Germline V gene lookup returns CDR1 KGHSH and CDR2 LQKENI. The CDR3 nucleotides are TGTGCCAGCTCACCTTGGGCAAACTCCTACGAGCAGTACTTC. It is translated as CASSPWANSYEQYF.

The CDR3 coding sequence is TGCGCCAGCAGTGTACAAGCCTACGAGCAGTACTTC. This codes for CASSVQAYEQYF. The chain couples TRBV10-2 to TRBJ2-7; D remains ambiguous. The germline V gene has CDR1 WSHSY and CDR2 SAAADI. The CDR3 sequence is 12 residues long. V shed 4 bases and J shed 2 bases, with 6 bases lying between them.

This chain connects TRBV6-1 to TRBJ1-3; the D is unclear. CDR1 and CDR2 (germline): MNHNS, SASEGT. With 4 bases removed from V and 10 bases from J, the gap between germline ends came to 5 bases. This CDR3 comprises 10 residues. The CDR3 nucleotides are TGTGCCAGCAGTGCGAGGACCATATATTTT. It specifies CASSARTIYF.

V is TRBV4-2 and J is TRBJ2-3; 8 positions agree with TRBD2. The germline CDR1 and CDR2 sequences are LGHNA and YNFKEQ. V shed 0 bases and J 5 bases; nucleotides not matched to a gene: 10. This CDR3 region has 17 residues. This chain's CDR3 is CASSQDPLAGGLDTQYF. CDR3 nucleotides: TGTGCCAGCAGCCAAGATCCCCTAGCGGGTGGGTTAGATACGCAGTATTTT.

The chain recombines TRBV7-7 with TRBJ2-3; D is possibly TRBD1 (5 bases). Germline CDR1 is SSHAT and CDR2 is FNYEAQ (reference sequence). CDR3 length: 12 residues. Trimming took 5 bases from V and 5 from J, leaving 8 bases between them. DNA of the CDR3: TGTGCCAGCAGCCCAGACAGAGATACGCAGTATTTT. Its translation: CASSPDRDTQYF.

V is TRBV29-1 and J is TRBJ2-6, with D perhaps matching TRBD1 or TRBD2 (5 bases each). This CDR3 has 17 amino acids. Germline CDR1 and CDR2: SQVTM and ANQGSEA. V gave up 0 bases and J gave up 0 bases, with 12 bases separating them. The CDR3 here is CSVEEASGLSGANVLTF. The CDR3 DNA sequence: TGCAGCGTTGAAGAGGCGTCGGGGCTCTCTGGGGCCAACGTCCTGACTTTC.